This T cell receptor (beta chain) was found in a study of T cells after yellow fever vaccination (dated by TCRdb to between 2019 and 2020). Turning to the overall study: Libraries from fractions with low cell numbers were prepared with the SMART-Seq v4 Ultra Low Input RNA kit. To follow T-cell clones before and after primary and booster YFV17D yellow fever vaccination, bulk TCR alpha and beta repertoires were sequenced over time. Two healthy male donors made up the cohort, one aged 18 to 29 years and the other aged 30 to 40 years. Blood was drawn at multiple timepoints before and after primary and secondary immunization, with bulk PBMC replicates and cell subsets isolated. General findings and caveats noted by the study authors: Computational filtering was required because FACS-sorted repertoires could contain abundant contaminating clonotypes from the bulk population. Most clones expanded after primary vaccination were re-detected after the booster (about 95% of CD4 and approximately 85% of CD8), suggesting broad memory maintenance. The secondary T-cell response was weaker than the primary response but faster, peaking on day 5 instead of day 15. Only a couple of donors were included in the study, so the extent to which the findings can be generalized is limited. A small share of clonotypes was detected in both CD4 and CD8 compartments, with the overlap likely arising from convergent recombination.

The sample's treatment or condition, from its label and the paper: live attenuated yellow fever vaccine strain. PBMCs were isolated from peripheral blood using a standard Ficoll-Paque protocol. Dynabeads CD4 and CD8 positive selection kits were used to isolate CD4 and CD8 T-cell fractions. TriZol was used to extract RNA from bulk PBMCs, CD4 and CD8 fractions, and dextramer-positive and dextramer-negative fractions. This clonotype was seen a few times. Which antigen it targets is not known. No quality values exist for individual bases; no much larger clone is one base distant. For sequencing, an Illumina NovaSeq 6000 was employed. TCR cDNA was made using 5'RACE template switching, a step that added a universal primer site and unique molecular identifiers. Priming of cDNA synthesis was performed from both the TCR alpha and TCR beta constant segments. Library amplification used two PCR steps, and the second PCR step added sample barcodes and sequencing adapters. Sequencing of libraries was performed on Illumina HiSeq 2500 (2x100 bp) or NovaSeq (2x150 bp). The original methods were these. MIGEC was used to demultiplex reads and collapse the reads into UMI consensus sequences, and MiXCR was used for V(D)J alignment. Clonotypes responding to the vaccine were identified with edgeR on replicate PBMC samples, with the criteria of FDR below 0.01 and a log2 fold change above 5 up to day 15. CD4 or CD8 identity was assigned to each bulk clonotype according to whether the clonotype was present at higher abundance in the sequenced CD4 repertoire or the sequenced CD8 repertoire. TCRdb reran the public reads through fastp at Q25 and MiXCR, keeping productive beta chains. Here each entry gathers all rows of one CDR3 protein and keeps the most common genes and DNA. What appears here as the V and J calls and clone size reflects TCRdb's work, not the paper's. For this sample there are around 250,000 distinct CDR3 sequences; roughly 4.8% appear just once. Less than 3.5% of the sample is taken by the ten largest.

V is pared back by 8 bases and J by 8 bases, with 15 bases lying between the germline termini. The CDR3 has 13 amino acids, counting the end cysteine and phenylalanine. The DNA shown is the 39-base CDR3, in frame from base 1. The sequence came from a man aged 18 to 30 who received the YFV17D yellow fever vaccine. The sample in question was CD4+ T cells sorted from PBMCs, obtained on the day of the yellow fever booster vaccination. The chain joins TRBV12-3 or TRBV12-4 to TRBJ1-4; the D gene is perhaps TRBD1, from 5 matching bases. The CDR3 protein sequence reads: CASCGTDGEKLFF. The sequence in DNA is TGTGCCAGCTGTGGGACGGATGGAGAAAAACTGTTTTTT.